This T cell receptor (beta chain) was observed in a study of Ad26.COV2.S vaccination and SARS-CoV-2 variants. Points from the study as a whole: Breadth, reportedly substantial, characterized the spike-specific CD8+ and CD4+ T cell responses after vaccination. Spike-specific TCR breadth ran higher among vaccine recipients than placebo recipients.

Some clones are missing from TCRdb's copy, which holds only in-frame ones; the method was immunoSEQ multiplex PCR. The sample records about 240,000 clones, roughly 90% being singletons. Points on this clone: Its antigen remains unknown.

CDR1 MDHEN and CDR2 SYDVKM come from the germline V gene. This CDR3 spans 12 amino acids. The V end was cut by 5 bases, the J end by 4 bases, with 7 bases between. Treatment reported: over 15 received Ad26.COV2.S at low or high dose, single or two shots; several received placebo; per-sample allocation not given. After the first vaccine or placebo injection, samples were drawn on day 63. This sequence joins TRBV28 and TRBJ2-3; D uncertain. The sample here was peripheral blood, taken in a trial of Ad26.COV2.S vaccine versus placebo. The sequence came from a person aged 18-60 years who received the Ad26.COV2.S COVID-19 vaccine or a placebo. In DNA form, the CDR3 reads TGTGCCAGCAGTCCCTCGGCAGATACGCAGTATTTT. Translated, it gives CASSPSADTQYF.